This TCR beta chain comes out of a study of identical twins. TCRdb used MiXCR to reprocess the 5' RACE reads, holding one entry per CDR3 protein. The data show approximately 590,000 distinct CDR3 sequences, approximately 9.6% seen once. This clonotype was picked up many times. CDR1 and CDR2 from the germline V gene are DFQATT and SNEGSKA (reference sequence). The CDR3 extends over 12 amino acids. V lost 3 bases, J lost 12 bases, and 8 bases stayed unmatched. Another study also made use of these data, one on yellow fever vaccine responses in identical twins.

The TCR comes from a woman aged 18-30 years in good health. V and J are TRBV20-1 and TRBJ2-7, with 10 bases identical to TRBD2. Source material: PBMCs. CDR3 DNA sequence: TGCAGTGCTAGCAAAATAGCGGGAGGTGCGTACTTC. Protein: CSASKIAGGAYF.